The subject of this entry is one TCR beta chain. Trimming cost V 3 bases and J 4 bases, with 18 bases left between them. This CDR3 is built from 16 residues. Germline values: CDR1 MGHRA, CDR2 YSYEKL. The sample originates from a study of blood T cell repertoires in COVID-19. Original processing notes: Researchers report that nucleated cell counts were estimated from reference gene primer amplification. Here immunoSEQ multiplex PCR was the method, and the copy in TCRdb shows in-frame clones only, minus some. V, J and clone size are those of that table, while D and trimming were read from the DNA. This table has approximately 150,000 clones, 80% appearing once.

This chain joins TRBV4-1 and TRBJ2-5; D is possibly TRBD1 (6 bases). This receptor was taken from a man in his forties who had recovered from COVID-19. Specimen: PBMCs or T cells enriched from blood (not recorded which). CDR3: CASSQPGTPATETQYF. CDR3 bases: TGCGCCAGCAGCCAGCCCGGGACACCCGCGACAGAGACCCAGTACTTC.